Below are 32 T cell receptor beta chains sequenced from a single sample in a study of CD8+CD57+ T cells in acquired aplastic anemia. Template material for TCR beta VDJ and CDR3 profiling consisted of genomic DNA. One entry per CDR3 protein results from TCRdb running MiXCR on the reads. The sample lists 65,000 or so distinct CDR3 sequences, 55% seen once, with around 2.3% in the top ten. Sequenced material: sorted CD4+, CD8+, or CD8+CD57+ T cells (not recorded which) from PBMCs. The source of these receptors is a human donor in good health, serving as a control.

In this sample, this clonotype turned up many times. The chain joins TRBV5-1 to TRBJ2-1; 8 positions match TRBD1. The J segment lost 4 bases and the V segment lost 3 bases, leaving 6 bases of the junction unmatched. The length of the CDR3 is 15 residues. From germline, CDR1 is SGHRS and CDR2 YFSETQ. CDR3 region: CASSWPGTGYNEQFF. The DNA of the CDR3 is TGCGCCAGCAGCTGGCCCGGGACAGGATACAATGAGCAGTTCTTC.

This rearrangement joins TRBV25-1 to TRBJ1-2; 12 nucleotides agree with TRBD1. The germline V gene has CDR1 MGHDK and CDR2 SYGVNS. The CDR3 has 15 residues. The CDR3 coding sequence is TGTGCTAGGCTGACGGGACAGGGGGCGCGGGATGACTACACCTTC. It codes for CARLTGQGARDDYTF.

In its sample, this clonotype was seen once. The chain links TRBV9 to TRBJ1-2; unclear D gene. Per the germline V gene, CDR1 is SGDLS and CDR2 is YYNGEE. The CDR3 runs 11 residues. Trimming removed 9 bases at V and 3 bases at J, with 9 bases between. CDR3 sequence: CATDGYYGYTF. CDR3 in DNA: TGTGCCACGGACGGTTACTATGGCTACACCTTC.

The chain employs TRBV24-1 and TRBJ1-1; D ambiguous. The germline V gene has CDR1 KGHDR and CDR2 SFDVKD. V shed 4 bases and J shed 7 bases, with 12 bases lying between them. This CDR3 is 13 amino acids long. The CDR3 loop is CATSDGRTDEAFF. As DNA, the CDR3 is TGTGCCACCAGTGACGGTCGAACGGATGAAGCTTTCTTT.

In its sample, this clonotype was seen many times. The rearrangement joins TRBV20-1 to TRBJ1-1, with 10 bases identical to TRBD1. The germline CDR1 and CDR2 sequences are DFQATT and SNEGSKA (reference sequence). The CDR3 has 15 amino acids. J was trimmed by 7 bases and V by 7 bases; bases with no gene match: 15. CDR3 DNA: TGCAGTGTTCGCGAATACGGACAGGGGGGTATTGAAGCTTTCTTT. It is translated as CSVREYGQGGIEAFF.

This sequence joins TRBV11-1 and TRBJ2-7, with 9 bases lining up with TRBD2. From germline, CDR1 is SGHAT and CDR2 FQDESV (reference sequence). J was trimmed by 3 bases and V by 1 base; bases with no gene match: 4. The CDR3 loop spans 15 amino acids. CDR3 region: CASSLVSSGDYEQYF. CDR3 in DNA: TGTGCCAGCAGCTTAGTTTCTAGCGGGGACTACGAGCAGTACTTC.

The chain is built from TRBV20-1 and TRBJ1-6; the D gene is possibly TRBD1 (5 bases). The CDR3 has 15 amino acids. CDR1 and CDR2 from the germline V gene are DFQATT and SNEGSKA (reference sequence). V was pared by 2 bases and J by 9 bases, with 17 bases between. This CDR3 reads CSARREQGLGSPLHF. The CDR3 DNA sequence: TGCAGTGCTAGACGCGAGCAGGGTCTGGGTTCACCCCTCCACTTT.

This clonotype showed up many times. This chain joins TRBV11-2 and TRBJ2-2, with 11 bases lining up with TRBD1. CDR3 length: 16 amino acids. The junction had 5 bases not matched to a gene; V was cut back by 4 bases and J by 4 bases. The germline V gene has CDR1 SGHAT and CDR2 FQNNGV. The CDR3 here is CASSSSGTGGTGELFF. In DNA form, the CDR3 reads TGTGCCAGCAGCTCCTCCGGGACAGGGGGCACCGGGGAGCTGTTTTTT.

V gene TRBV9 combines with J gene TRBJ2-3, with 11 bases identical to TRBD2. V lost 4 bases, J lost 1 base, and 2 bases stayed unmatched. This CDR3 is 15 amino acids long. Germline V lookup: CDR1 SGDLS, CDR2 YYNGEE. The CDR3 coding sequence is TGTGCCAGCAGCTCGGGACTAGCGGGCACAGATACGCAGTATTTT. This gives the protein CASSSGLAGTDTQYF.

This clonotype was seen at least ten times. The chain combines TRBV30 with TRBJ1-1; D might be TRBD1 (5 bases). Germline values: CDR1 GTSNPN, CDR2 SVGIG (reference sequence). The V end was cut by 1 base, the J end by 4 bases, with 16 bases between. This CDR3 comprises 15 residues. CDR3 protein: CAWSALGEGITEAFF. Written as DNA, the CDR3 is TGTGCCTGGAGTGCCTTAGGAGAGGGGATCACTGAAGCTTTCTTT.

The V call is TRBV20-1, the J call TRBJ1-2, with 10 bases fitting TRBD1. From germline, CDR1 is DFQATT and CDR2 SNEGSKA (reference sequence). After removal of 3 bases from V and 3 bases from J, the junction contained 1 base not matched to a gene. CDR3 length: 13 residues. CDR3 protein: CSARGTGDYGYTF. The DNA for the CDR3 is TGCAGTGCTAGGGGGACAGGGGACTATGGCTACACCTTC.

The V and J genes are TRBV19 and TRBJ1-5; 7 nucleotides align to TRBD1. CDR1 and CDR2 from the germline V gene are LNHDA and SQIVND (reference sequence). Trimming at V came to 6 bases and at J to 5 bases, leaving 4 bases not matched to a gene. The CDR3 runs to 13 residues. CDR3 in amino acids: CASSDRAYQPQHF. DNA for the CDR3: TGTGCCAGTAGCGACAGGGCTTATCAGCCCCAGCATTTT.

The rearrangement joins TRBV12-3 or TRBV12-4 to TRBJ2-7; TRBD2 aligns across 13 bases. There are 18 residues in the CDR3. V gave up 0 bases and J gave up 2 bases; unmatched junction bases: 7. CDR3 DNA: TGTGCCAGCAGTTTAGCGGGACTAGCGGGACTAGGAACCTACGAGCAGTACTTC. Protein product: CASSLAGLAGLGTYEQYF.

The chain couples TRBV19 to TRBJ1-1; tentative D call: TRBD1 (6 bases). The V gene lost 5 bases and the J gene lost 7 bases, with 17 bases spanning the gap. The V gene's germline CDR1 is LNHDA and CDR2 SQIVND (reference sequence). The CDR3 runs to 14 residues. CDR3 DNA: TGTGCCAGTAGTGCGAAACAGGGTCACAGTGAAGCTTTCTTT. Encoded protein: CASSAKQGHSEAFF.

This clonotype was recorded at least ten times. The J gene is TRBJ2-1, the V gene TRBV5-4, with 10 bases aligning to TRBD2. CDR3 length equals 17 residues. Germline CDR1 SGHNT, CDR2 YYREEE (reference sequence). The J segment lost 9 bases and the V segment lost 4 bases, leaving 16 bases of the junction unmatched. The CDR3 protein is CASSPMEGAGGPAEQFF. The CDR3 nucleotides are TGTGCCAGCAGCCCAATGGAAGGAGCGGGAGGGCCGGCTGAGCAGTTCTTC.

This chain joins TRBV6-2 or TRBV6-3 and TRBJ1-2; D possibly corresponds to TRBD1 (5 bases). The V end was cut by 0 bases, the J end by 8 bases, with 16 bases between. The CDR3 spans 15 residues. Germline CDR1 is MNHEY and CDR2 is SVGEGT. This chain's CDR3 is CASSYSTVPMGGYTF. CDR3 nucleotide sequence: TGTGCCAGCAGTTACTCGACAGTCCCTATGGGGGGCTACACCTTC.

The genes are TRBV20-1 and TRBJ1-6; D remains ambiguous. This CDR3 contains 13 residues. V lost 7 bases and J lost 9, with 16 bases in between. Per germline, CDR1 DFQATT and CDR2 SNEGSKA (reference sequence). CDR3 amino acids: CSVDGPSGSPLHF. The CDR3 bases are TGCAGTGTCGACGGTCCTTCGGGTTCACCCCTCCACTTT.

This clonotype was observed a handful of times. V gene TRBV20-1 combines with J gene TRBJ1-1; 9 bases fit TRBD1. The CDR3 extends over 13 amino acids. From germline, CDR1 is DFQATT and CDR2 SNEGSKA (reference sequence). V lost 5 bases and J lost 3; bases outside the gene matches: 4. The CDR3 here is CSAARTGDTEAFF. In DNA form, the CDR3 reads TGCAGTGCTGCACGGACAGGGGACACTGAAGCTTTCTTT.

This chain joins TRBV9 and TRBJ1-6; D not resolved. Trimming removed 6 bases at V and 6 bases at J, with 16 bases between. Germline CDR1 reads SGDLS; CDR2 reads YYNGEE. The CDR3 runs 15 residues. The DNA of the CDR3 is TGTGCCAGCAAGTTCTTACTGCAGGTTAATTCACCCCTCCACTTT. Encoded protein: CASKFLLQVNSPLHF.

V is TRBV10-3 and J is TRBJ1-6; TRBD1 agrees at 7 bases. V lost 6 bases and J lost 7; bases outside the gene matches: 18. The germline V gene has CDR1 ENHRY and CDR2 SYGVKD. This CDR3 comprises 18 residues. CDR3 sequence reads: CAIRSADRASRENSPLHF. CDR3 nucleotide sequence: TGTGCCATCAGGAGCGCAGACAGGGCCTCCAGGGAAAATTCACCCCTCCACTTT.

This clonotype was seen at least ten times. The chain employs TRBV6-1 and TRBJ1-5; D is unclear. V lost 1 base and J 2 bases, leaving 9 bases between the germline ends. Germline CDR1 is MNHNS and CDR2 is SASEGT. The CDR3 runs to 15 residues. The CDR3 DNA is TGTGCCAGCAGTGAAGGATTGGTTGGCAATCAGCCCCAGCATTTT. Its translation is CASSEGLVGNQPQHF.

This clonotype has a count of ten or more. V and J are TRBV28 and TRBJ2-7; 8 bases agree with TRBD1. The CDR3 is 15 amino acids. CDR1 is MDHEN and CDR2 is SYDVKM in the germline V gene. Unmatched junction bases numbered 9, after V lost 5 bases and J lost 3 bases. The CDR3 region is CASSTDRVWIYEQYF. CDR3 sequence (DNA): TGTGCCAGCAGTACGGACAGGGTTTGGATCTACGAGCAGTACTTC.

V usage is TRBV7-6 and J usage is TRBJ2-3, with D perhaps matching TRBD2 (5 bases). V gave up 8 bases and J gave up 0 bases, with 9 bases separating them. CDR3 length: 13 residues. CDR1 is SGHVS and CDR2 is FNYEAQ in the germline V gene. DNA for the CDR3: TGTGCCAGCGACGGGGTCAGCACAGATACGCAGTATTTT. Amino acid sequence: CASDGVSTDTQYF.

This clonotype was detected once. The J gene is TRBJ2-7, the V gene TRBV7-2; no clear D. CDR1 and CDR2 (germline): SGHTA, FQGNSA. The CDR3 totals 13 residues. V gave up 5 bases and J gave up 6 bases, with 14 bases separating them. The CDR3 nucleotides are TGTGCCAGCAGCGTTGAGACCGTCAGCGAGCAGTACTTC. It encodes CASSVETVSEQYF.

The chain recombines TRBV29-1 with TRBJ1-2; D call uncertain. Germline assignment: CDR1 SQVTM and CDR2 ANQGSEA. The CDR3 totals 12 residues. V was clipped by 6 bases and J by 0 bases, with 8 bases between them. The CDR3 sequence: CSVREANYGYTF. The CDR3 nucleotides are TGCAGCGTAAGAGAAGCTAACTATGGCTACACCTTC.

The CDR3 nucleotides read TGCAGCGCCGCGGACAGCTACAATGAGCAGTTCTTC. Protein sequence: CSAADSYNEQFF. The V call is TRBV29-1, the J call TRBJ2-1; a possible D gene is TRBD1 (6 bases). Germline CDR1 reads SQVTM; CDR2 reads ANQGSEA. CDR3 length: 12 amino acids. V was clipped by 7 bases and J by 3 bases, with 10 bases between them.

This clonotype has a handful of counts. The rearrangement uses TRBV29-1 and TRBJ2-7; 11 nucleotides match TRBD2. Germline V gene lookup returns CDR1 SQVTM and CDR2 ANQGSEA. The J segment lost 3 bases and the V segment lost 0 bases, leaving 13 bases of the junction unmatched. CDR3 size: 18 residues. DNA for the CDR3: TGCAGCGTTGAAGATATAGGACTAGCGGGTAAGGGGGACTACGAGCAGTACTTC. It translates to CSVEDIGLAGKGDYEQYF.

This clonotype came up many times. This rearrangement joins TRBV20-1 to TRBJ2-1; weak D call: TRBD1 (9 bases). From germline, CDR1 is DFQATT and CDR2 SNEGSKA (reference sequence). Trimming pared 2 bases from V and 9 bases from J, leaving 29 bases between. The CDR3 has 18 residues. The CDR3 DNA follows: TGCAGTGCTAGAAAGGGGACAGGGAGGATCGGGAGGGCCATTGAGCAGTTCTTC. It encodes CSARKGTGRIGRAIEQFF.

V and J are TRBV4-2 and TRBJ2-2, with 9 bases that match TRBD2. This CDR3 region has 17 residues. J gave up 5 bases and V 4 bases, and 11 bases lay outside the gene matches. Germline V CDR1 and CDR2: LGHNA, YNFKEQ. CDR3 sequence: CASSPAGGPYLTGELFF. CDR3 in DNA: TGTGCCAGCAGCCCCGCGGGAGGGCCTTATCTAACCGGGGAGCTGTTTTTT.

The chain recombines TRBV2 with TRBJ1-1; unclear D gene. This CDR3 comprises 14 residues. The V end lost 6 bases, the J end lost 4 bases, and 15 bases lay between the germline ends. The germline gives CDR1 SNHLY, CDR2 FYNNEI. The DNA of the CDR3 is TGTGCCAGCAGGCCCGGTGATTGGGGCACTGAAGCTTTCTTT. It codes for CASRPGDWGTEAFF.

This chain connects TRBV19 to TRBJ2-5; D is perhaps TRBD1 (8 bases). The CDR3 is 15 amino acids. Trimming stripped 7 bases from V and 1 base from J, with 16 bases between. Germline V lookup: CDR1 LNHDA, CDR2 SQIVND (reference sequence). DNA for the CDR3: TGTGCCAGTACTCACAGGGGGGGAAGCCAAGAGACCCAGTACTTC. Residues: CASTHRGGSQETQYF.

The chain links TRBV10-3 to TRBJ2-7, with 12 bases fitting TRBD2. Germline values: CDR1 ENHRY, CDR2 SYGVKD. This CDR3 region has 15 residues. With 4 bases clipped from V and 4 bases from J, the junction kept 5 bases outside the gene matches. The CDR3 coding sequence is TGTGCCATCAGTGGGGCTAGCGGGAGGGATTACGAGCAGTACTTC. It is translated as CAISGASGRDYEQYF.